What follows describes a single T cell receptor beta chain. Its specificity is not known. The data stem from a study of T cell responses to AZD1222 COVID-19 vaccine. This CDR3 is 13 amino acids long. Germline V gene lookup returns CDR1 LNHNV and CDR2 YYDKDF (reference sequence). V was shortened by 0 bases and J by 2 bases, with 5 bases between the two germline ends. Study observations and caveats: Among spike-specific TCRs, nearly half reportedly target unmutated variant regions. AZD1222 recipients seropositive at baseline numbered only 5 or 6. In a largely white British group with more females than males, clonal diversity was possibly underestimated. The study found Spike-specific TCR breadth and depth rose after two AZD1222 doses.

Measured with immunoSEQ multiplex PCR; TCRdb has only the in-frame clones, and not every one. Here the sample spans 90,000 to 100,000 clones, about 89% being singletons. This specimen consisted of peripheral blood, obtained on day 0 of AZD1222 vaccination. This sequence joins TRBV15 and TRBJ2-7; D remains ambiguous. The sequence was obtained from an adult in good health. The CDR3 spells CATSREAAYEQYF. DNA of the CDR3: TGTGCCACCAGCAGAGAGGCAGCCTACGAGCAGTACTTC.